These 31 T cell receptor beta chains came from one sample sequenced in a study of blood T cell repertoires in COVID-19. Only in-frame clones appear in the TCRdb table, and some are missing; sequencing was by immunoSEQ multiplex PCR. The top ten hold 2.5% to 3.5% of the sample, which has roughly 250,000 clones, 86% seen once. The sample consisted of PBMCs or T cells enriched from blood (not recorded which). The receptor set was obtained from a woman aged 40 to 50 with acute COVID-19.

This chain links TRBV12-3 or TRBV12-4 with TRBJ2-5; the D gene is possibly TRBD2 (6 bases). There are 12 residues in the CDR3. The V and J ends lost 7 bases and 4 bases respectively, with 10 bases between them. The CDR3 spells CASTLAGETQYF. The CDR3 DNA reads TGTGCCAGCACACTAGCCGGAGAGACCCAGTACTTC.

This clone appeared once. Here the CDR3 reads CASSLGSRDSLYEQYF. DNA of the CDR3: TGTGCCAGCAGCTTAGGATCCCGGGACAGTCTCTACGAGCAGTACTTC. The chain is built from TRBV13 and TRBJ2-7; TRBD1 matches at 7 bases. The CDR3 loop spans 16 amino acids. J gave up 3 bases and V 0 bases, and 8 bases lay outside the gene matches. From germline, CDR1 is PRHDT and CDR2 FYEKMQ (reference sequence).

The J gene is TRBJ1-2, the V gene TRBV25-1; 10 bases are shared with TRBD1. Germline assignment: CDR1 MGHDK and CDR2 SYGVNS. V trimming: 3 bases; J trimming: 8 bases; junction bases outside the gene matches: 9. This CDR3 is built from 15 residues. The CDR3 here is CASSDARTGGRGYTF. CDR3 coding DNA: TGTGCCAGCAGTGATGCCCGGACAGGGGGTAGGGGCTACACCTTC.

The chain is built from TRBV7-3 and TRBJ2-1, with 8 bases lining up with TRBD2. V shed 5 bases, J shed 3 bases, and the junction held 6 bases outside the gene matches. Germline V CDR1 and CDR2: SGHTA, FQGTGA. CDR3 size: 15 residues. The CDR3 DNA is TGTGCCAGCAGCAAAGCGGGAGTGCGCTACAATGAGCAGTTCTTC. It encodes CASSKAGVRYNEQFF.

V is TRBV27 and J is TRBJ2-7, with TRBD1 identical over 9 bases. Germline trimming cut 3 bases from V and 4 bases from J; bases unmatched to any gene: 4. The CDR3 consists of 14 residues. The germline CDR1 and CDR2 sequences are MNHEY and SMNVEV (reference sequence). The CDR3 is CASSLATGGYEQYF. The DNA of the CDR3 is TGTGCCAGCAGTTTGGCGACAGGGGGATACGAGCAGTACTTC.

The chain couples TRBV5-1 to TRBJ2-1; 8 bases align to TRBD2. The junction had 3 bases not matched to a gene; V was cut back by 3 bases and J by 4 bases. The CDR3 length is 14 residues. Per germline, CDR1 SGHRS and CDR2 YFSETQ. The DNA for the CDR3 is TGCGCCAGCAGCTCGGGAGGGCGGTACAATGAGCAGTTCTTC. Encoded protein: CASSSGGRYNEQFF.

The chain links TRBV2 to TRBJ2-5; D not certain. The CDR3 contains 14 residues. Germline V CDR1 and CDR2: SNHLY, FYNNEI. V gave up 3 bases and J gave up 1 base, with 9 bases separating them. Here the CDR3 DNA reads TGTGCCAGCAGTGATTGGCAGATCCAAGAGACCCAGTACTTC. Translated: CASSDWQIQETQYF.

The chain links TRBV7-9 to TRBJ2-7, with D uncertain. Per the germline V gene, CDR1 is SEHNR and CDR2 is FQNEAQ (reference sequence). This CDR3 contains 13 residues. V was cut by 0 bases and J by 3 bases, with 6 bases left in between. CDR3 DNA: TGTGCCAGCAGCTTAGCGAGTAGCTACGAGCAGTACTTC. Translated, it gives CASSLASSYEQYF.

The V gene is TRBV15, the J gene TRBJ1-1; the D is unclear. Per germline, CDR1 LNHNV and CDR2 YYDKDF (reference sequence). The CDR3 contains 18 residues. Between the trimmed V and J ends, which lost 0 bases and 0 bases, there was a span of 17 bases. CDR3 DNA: TGTGCCACCAGCAGAGATCCGCATAGGAGACTCTTGAACACTGAAGCTTTCTTT. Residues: CATSRDPHRRLLNTEAFF.

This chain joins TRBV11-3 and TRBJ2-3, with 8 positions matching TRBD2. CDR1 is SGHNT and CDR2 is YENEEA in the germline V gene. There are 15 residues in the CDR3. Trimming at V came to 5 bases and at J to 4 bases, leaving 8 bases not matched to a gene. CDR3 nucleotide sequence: TGTGCCAGCAGCCCTAGGAGCGGGAGTTCAGATACGCAGTATTTT. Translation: CASSPRSGSSDTQYF.

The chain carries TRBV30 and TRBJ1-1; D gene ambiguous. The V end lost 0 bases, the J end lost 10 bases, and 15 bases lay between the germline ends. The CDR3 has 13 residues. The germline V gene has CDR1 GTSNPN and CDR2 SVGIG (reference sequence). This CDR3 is CAWSVRGEFGAFF. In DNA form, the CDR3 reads TGTGCCTGGAGTGTACGTGGGGAGTTTGGAGCTTTCTTT.

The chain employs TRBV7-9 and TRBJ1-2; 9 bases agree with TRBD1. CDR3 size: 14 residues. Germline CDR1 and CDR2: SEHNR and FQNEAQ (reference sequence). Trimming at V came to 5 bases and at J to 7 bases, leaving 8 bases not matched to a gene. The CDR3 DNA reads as TGTGCCAGCAGCCAACAGGGGGCTGAAGTTGGCTACACCTTC. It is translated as CASSQQGAEVGYTF.

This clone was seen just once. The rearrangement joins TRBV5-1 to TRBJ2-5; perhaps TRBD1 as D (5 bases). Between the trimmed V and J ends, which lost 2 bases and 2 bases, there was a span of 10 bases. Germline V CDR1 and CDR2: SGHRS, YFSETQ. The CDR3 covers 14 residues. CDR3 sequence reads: CASSFEGVQETQYF. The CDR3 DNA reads TGCGCCAGCAGCTTTGAAGGGGTTCAAGAGACCCAGTACTTC.

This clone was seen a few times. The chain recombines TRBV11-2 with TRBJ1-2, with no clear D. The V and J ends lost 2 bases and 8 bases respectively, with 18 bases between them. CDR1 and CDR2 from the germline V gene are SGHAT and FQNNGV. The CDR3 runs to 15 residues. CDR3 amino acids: CASSLRVGDTMGYTF. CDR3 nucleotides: TGTGCCAGCAGCTTAAGAGTGGGAGATACTATGGGCTACACCTTC.

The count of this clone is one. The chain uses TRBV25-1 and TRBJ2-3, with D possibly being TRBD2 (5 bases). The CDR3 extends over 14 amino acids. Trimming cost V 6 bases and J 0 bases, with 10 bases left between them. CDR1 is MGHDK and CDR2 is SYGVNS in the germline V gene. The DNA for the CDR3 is TGTGCCAGCAGCGGGTGGACTAGCACAGATACGCAGTATTTT. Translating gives CASSGWTSTDTQYF.

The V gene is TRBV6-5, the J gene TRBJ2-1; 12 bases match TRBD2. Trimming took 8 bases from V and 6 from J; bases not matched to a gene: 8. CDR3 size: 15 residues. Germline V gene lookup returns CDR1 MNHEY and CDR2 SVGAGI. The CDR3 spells CASLPTSGRINEQFF. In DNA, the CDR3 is TGTGCCAGCCTTCCTACTAGCGGGAGGATCAATGAGCAGTTCTTC.

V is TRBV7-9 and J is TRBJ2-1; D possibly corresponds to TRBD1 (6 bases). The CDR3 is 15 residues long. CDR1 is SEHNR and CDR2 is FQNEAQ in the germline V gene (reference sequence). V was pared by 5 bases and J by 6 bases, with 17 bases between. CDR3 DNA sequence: TGTGCCAGCAGCACCTTCAGGGGTATTGGCAATGAGCAGTTCTTC. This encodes CASSTFRGIGNEQFF.

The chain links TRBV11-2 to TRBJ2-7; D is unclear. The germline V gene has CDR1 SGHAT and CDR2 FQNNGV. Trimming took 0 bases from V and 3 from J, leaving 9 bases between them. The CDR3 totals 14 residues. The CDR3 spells CASSLEGTIYEQYF. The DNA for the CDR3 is TGTGCCAGCAGCTTAGAGGGTACTATCTACGAGCAGTACTTC.

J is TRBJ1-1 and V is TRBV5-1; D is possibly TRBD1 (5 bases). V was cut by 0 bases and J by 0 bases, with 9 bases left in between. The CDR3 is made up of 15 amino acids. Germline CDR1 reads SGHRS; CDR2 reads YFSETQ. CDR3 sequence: CASSLAAGLNTEAFF. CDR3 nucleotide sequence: TGCGCCAGCAGCTTGGCCGCAGGGTTGAACACTGAAGCTTTCTTT.

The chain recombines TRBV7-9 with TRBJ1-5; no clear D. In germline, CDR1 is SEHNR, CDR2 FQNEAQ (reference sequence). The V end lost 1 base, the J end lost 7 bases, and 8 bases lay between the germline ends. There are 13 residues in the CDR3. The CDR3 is CASSLGLKQPQHF. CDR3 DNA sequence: TGTGCCAGCAGCTTAGGTCTAAAACAGCCCCAGCATTTT.

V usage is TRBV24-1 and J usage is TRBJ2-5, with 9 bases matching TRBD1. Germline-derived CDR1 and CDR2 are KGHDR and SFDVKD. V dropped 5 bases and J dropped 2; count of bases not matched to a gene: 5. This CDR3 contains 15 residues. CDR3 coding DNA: TGTGCCACCAGTGTCTGGGACAGGGTACAAGAGACCCAGTACTTC. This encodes CATSVWDRVQETQYF.

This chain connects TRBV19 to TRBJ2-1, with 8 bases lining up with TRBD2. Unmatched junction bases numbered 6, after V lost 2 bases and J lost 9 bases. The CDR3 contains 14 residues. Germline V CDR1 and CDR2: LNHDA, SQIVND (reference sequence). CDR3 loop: CASSIKREMGEQFF. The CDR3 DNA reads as TGTGCCAGTAGTATAAAGCGGGAGATGGGTGAGCAGTTCTTC. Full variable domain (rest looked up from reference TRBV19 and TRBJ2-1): DGGITQSPKYLFRKEGQNVTLSCEQNLNHDAMYWYRQDPGQGLRLIYYSQIVNDFQKGDIAEGYSVSREKKESFPLTVTSAQKNPTAFYLCASSIKREMGEQFFGPGTRLTVL.

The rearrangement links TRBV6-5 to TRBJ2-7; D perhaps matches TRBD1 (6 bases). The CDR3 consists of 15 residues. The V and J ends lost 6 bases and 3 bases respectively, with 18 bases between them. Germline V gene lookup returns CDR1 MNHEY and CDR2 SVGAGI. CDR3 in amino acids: CASRRGRDINYEQYF. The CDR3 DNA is TGTGCCAGCAGGAGGGGTCGGGACATTAACTACGAGCAGTACTTC.

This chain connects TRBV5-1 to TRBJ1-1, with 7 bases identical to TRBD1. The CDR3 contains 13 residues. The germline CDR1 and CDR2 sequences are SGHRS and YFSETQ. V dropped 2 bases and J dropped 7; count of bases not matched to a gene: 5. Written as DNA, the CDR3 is TGCGCCAGCAGCTTACAGGGGACCCGTGAAGCTTTCTTT. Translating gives CASSLQGTREAFF.

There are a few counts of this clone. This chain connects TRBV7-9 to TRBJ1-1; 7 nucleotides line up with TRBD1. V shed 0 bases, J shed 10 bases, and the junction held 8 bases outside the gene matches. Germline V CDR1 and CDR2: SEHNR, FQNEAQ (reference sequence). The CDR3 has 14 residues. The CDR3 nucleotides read TGTGCCAGCAGCTTAGCGGAGGGGGCGTGGGGAGCTTTCTTT. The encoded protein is CASSLAEGAWGAFF.

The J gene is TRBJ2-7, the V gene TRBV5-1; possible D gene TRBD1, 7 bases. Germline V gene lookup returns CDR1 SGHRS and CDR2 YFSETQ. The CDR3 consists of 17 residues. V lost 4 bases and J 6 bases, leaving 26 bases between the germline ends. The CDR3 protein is CASSHQTGLVSGSEQYF. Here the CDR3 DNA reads TGCGCCAGCAGCCACCAGACAGGGTTGGTCTCCGGGAGCGAGCAGTACTTC.

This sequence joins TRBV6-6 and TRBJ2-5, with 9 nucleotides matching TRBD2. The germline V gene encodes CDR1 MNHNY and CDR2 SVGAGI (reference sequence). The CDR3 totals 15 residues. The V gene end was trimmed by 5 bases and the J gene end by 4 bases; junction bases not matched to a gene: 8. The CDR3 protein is CASSNSGSLGETQYF. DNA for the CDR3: TGTGCCAGCAGTAATAGCGGGAGCCTTGGAGAGACCCAGTACTTC.

DNA for the CDR3: TGTGCCAGCTCACCTGACAGGGGGCGCGCGGCTAATGAAAAACTGTTTTTT. It is translated as CASSPDRGRAANEKLFF. V gene TRBV18 combines with J gene TRBJ1-4; 10 nucleotides agree with TRBD1. V lost 3 bases to trimming and J lost 3 bases; unmatched junction nucleotides: 7. The CDR3 has 17 residues. Germline V gene sequence: CDR1 KGHSH, CDR2 LQKENI.

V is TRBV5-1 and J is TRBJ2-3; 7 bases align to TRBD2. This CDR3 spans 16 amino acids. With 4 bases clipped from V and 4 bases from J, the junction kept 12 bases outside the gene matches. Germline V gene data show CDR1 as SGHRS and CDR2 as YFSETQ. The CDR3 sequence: CASSIAGAIDADTQYF. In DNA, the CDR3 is TGCGCCAGCAGCATAGCGGGTGCGATCGACGCAGATACGCAGTATTTT.

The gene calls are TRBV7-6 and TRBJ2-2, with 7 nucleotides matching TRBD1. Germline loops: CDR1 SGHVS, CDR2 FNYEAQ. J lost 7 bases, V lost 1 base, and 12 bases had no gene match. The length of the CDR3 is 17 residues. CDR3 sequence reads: CASSLESVRGRSGELFF. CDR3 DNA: TGTGCCAGCAGCTTAGAGTCGGTTAGGGGGCGGAGCGGGGAGCTGTTTTTT.

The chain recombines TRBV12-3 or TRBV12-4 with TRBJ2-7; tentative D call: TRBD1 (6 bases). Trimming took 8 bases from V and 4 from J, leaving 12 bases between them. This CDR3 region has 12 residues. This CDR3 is CASGGPRYEQYF. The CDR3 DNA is TGTGCCAGCGGGGGCCCCCGGTACGAGCAGTACTTC.